This T cell receptor beta chain was sequenced during a study of blood T cells in healthy people across ages. Germline V CDR1 and CDR2: LGHNA, YNFKEQ. This CDR3 contains 16 residues. The germline V and J ends were trimmed by 3 bases and 0 bases, with 11 bases remaining between them. A sample-barcoded 5' primer and a J-beta primer mix were used in a second PCR of roughly 6 to 11 cycles. TCRdb itself ran the 5' RACE reads through MiXCR, one entry per CDR3 protein. The data hold some 1,000,000 distinct CDR3 sequences, with about 25% observed a single time. In addition, the sample was reused for a study of T cells of mothers and their children.

J is TRBJ1-4 and V is TRBV4-2; a possible D gene is TRBD1 (6 bases). The sequence came from a girl aged 2-10 years in good health. The sample consisted of blood. The CDR3 protein is CASSQAGETTNEKLFF. CDR3 bases: TGTGCCAGCAGCCAGGCAGGGGAAACAACTAATGAAAAACTGTTTTTT.